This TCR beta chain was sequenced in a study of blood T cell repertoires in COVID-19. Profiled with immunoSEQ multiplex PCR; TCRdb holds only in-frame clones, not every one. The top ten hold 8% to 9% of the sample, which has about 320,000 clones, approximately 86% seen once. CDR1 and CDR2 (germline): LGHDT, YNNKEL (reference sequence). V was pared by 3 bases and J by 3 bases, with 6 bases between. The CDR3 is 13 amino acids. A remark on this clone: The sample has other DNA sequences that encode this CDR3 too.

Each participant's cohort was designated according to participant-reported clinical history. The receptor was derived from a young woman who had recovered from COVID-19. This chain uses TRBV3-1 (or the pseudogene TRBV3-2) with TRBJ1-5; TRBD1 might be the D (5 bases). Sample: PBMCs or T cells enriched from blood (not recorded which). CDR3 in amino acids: CASSQDINQPQHF. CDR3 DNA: TGTGCCAGCAGCCAGGACATCAATCAGCCCCAGCATTTT.